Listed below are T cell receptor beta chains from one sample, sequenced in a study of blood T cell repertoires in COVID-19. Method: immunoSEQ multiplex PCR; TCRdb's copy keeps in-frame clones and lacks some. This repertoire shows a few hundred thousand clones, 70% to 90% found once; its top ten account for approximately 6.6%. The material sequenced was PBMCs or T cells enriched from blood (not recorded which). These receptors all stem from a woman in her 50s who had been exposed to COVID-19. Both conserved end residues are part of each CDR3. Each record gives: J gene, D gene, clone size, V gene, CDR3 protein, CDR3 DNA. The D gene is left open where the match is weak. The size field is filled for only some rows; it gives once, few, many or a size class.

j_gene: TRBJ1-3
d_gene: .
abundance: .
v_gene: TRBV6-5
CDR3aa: CASSLGNTIYF
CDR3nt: TGTGCCAGCAGCCTTGGAAACACCATATATTTT

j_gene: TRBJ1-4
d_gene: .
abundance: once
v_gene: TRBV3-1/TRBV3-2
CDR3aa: CASSLARGDEKLFF
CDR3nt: TGTGCCAGCAGCCTCGCCAGAGGCGACGAAAAACTGTTTTTT

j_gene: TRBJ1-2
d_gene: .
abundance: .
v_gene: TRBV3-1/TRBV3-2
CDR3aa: CASSQEGRGGYTF
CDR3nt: TGTGCCAGCAGCCAAGAAGGTAGGGGCGGCTACACCTTC

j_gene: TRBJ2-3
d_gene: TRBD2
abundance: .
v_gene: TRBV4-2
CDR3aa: CASSHPGGADTQYF
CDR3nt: TGTGCCAGCAGCCACCCGGGGGGGGCGGATACGCAGTATTTT

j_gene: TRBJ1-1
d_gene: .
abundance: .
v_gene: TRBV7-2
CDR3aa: CASSLASLTEAFF
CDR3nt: TGTGCCAGCAGCTTAGCGAGCCTCACTGAAGCTTTCTTT

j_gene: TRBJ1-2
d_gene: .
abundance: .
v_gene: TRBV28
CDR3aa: CASSFHRGRGNYGYTF
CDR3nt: TGTGCCAGCAGTTTTCACCGTGGGCGGGGTAACTATGGCTACACCTTC

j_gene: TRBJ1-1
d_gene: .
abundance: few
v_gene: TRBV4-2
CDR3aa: CASSQGGGAEAFF
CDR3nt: TGTGCCAGCAGCCAGGGGGGGGGCGCTGAAGCTTTCTTT

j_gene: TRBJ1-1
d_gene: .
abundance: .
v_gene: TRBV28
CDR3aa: CASSLTGGTEAFF
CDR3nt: TGTGCCAGCAGTTTAACGGGGGGAACTGAAGCTTTCTTT

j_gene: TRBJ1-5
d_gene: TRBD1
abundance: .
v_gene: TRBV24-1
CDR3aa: CATSDGGQGVVGSQPQHF
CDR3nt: TGTGCCACCAGTGATGGGGGACAGGGAGTTGTTGGTAGTCAGCCCCAGCATTTT

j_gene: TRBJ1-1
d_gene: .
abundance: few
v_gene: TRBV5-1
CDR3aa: CASSPEGSRTEAFF
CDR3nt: TGCGCCAGCAGCCCGGAGGGGAGTCGGACTGAAGCTTTCTTT

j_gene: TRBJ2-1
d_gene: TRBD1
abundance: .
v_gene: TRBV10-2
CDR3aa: CASSEIFGTGGSYEQFF
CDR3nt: TGCGCCAGCAGTGAGATATTCGGGACAGGGGGCTCTTACGAGCAGTTCTTC

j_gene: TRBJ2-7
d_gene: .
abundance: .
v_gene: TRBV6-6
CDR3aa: CASSSHQGGSYEQYF
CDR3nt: TGTGCCAGCAGTTCCCACCAGGGGGGATCCTACGAGCAGTACTTC

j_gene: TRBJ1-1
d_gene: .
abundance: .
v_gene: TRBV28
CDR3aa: CASSFRRTHMNTEAFF
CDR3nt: TGTGCCAGCAGTTTTAGACGGACACACATGAACACTGAAGCTTTCTTT

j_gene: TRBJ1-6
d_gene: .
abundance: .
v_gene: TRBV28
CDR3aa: CASSFPGGDSPLHF
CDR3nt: TGTGCCAGCAGTTTTCCCGGAGGGGATTCACCCCTCCACTTT

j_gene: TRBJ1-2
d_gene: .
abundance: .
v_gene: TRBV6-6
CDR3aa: CASSYLQGNGYTF
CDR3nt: TGTGCCAGCAGTTATCTCCAGGGGAATGGCTACACCTTC

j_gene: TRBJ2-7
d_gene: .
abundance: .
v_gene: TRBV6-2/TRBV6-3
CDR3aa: CASSRDLRGKHEQYF
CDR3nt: TGTGCCAGCAGTCGAGATCTCAGGGGAAAGCACGAGCAGTACTTC

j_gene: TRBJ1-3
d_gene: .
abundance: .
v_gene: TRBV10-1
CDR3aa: CASSVANTIYF
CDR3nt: TGCGCCAGCAGTGTAGCAAACACCATATATTTT

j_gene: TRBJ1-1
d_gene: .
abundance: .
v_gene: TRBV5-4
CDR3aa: CASSFIADTEAFF
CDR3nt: TGTGCCAGCAGCTTCATCGCGGACACTGAAGCTTTCTTT

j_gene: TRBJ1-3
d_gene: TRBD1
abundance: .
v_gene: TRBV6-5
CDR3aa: CASSTKRDSGNTIYF
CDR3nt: TGTGCCAGCAGTACAAAACGGGACAGTGGAAACACCATATATTTT

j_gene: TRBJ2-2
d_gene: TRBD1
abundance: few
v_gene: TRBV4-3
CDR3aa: CASSRDRAFDGGELFF
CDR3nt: TGCGCCAGCAGCCGGGACAGGGCATTTGATGGCGGGGAGCTGTTTTTT

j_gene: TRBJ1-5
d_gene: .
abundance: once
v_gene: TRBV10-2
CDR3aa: CASSESGGYSNQPQHF
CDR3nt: TGCGCCAGCAGTGAGTCGGGGGGATATAGCAATCAGCCCCAGCATTTT

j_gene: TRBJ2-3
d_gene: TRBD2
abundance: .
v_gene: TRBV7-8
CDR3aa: CASSSHRGSGGTDTQYF
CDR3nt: TGTGCCAGCAGCTCCCACCGGGGTAGCGGGGGTACAGATACGCAGTATTTT

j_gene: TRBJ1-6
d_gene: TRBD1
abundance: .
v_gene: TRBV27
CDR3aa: CASSSFGQASSYNSPLHF
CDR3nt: TGTGCCAGCAGTTCCTTCGGACAGGCGAGCTCCTATAATTCACCCCTCCACTTT

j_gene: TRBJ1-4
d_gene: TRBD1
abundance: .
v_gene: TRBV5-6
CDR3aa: CASSNRGTGEKLFF
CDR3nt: TGTGCCAGCAGCAACAGGGGGACTGGTGAAAAACTGTTTTTT

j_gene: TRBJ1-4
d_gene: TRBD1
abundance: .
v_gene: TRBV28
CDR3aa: CASRLTGNNEKLFF
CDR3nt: TGTGCCAGCAGGTTGACAGGGAATAATGAAAAACTGTTTTTT

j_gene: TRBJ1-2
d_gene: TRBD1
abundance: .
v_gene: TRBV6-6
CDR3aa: CASSSSGDRVRYGYTF
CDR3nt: TGTGCCAGCAGTTCGTCCGGGGACAGGGTACGCTATGGCTACACCTTC

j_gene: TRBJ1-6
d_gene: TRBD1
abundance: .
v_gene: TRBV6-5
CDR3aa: CASSYVADRASPLHF
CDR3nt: TGTGCCAGCAGTTACGTTGCGGACAGGGCCTCACCCCTCCACTTT

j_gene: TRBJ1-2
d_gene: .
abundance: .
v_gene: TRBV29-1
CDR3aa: CSVVPGLDGYTF
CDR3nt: TGCAGCGTTGTACCAGGGCTGGATGGCTACACCTTC

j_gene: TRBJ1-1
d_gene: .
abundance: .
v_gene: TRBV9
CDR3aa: CASTPGSRDTEAFF
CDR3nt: TGTGCCAGCACCCCGGGGAGTAGGGACACTGAAGCTTTCTTT

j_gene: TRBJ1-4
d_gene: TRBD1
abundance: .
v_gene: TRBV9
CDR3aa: CASSVEGTGSEKLFF
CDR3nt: TGTGCCAGCAGCGTAGAAGGGACAGGGAGTGAAAAACTGTTTTTT

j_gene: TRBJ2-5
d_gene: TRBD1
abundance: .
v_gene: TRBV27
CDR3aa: CASSQDRGRETQYF
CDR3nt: TGTGCCAGCAGTCAAGACAGGGGGAGGGAGACCCAGTACTTC

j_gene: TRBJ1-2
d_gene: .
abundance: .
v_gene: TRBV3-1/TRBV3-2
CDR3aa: CASSPGGVRNYGYTF
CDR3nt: TGTGCCAGCAGCCCCGGGGGGGTTAGGAACTATGGCTACACCTTC